A selection of T cell receptor beta chains follows, all from one sample in a study of PD-1 blockade in classical Hodgkin lymphoma. Some clones are missing from TCRdb's copy, which holds only in-frame ones; the method was immunoSEQ multiplex PCR. The repertoire holds 5,500 to 8,500 clones, approximately 84% seen once, with 30% to 40% in the top ten. The specimen comprised peripheral blood mononuclear cells (PBMCs), sampled at baseline. These receptors were obtained from a human donor with classical Hodgkin lymphoma. Each CDR3 is given with its conserved first and last residue. The order of the fields is J gene, V gene, CDR3 protein.

J: TRBJ2-3
V: TRBV18
CDR3: CASSPPGLAGGPFSTDTQYF

J: TRBJ2-1
V: TRBV5-1
CDR3: CASSPGTGGYNEQFF

J: TRBJ2-7
V: TRBV29-1
CDR3: CSVADSYEQYF

J: TRBJ1-2
V: TRBV6-1
CDR3: CASSEGGFSGYTF

J: TRBJ1-1
V: TRBV7-9
CDR3: CASSFTGTGMNTEAFF

J: TRBJ1-5
V: TRBV6-1
CDR3: CASSARTDSNQPQHF

J: TRBJ2-7
V: TRBV28
CDR3: CASSPQLAGLSYEQYF

J: TRBJ2-1
V: TRBV4-1
CDR3: CASSQEDLFIYNEQFF

J: TRBJ2-7
V: TRBV7-2
CDR3: CASSFGTGEQYF

J: TRBJ2-4
V: TRBV28
CDR3: CASSLWGREDSSLIQYF

J: TRBJ1-2
V: TRBV19
CDR3: CASSPSFSGYTF

J: TRBJ1-2
V: TRBV5-6
CDR3: CASRIRQGNYGYTF